There are a few counts of the clone carrying this TCR beta chain. Its antigen is as yet unknown. 60 Vbeta and 13 Jbeta primers were used in PCR. Here immunoSEQ multiplex PCR was the method, and the copy in TCRdb shows in-frame clones only, minus some. The sample records about 140,000 clones, about 80% being singletons. Germline CDR1 and CDR2: MNHEY and SVGAGI. This CDR3 contains 14 residues. The ends lost 2 bases at V and 5 bases at J; junction bases unmatched: 4. The data belong to a study of cytomegalovirus exposure and HLA in healthy donors. Overall study: Around 85 million unique TCRs from HLA-typed donors were held in an early data release. Study results and caveats: Reports credit the classifier with highly specific, highly sensitive diagnosis of cytomegalovirus status. A later analysis found TCR association rates differed by HLA locus, highest for DRB1 and lowest for HLA-C.

The source is a woman between 40 and 55 years old in good health and CMV-seronegative. V usage is TRBV6-5 and J usage is TRBJ2-7; TRBD1 matches 9 bases. Sequenced: PBMCs. CDR3 loop: CASSYRDRVDEQYF. For the CDR3, the DNA is TGTGCCAGCAGTTACCGGGACAGGGTGGACGAGCAGTACTTC.